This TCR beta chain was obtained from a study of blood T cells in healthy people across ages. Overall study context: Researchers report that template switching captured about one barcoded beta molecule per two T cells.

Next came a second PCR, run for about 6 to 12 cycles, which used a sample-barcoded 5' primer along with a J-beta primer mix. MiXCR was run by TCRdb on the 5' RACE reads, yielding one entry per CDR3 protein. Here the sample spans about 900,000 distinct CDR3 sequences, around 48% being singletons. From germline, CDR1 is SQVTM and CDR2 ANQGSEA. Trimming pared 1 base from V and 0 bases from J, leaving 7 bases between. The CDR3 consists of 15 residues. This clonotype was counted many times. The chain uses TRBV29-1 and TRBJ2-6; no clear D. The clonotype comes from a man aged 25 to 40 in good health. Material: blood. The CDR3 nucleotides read TGCAGCGTTGAAGTCTGGGTCTCTGGGGCCAACGTCCTGACTTTC. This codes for CSVEVWVSGANVLTF.